Shown below are 28 T cell receptor beta chains from a single sample sequenced in a study of identifying expanded T cells in peripheral blood. The repertoire was sequenced with immunoSEQ multiplex PCR; TCRdb's copy has only in-frame clones and lacks some. The repertoire holds 75,000 to 95,000 clones, with approximately 91% as singletons. Specimen: blood. These TCRs come from a person between 18 and 75 years old in good health.

This clone has a single count. Other DNA sequences in this sample translate to the same CDR3. V and J are TRBV9 and TRBJ2-2; no clear D. The CDR3 has 13 amino acids. The V end was cut by 1 base, the J end by 4 bases, with 5 bases between. Germline values: CDR1 SGDLS, CDR2 YYNGEE. CDR3 nucleotide sequence: TGTGCCAGCAGCGTAAGTGTCACCGGGGAGCTGTTTTTT. This gives the protein CASSVSVTGELFF.

This sequence joins TRBV9 and TRBJ2-2; no definite D call. CDR1 and CDR2 from the germline V gene are SGDLS and YYNGEE. The CDR3 sequence is 12 residues long. V dropped 4 bases and J dropped 2 bases, with 3 bases sitting between them. CDR3: CASSPNTGELFF. The CDR3 DNA follows: TGTGCCAGCAGCCCTAACACCGGGGAGCTGTTTTTT.

The chain employs TRBV5-5 and TRBJ1-3, with D unresolved. Deletions cut 3 bases from V and 0 bases from J, with 10 bases between. CDR3 size: 15 residues. CDR1 is SGHKS and CDR2 is YYEKEE in the germline V gene (reference sequence). The CDR3 nucleotides are TGTGCCAGCAGCTCCGACAACCTCTCTGGAAACACCATATATTTT. The encoded protein is CASSSDNLSGNTIYF.

The chain recombines TRBV2 with TRBJ2-2, with TRBD2 identical over 8 bases. This CDR3 is 17 amino acids long. The ends lost 5 bases at V and 3 bases at J; junction bases unmatched: 11. Germline V gives CDR1 SNHLY, CDR2 FYNNEI. This chain's CDR3 is CASSKLAAKLDTGELFF. As DNA, the CDR3 is TGTGCCAGCAGTAAACTAGCGGCAAAGCTGGACACCGGGGAGCTGTTTTTT.

V and J are TRBV14 and TRBJ2-7, with D maybe TRBD1 (6 bases). This CDR3 has 16 amino acids. CDR1 SGHDN and CDR2 FVKESK come from the germline V gene. V was pared by 1 base and J by 3 bases, with 16 bases between. DNA of the CDR3: TGTGCCAGCAGCCAAGGAAACCCGGGACACGGCTACGAGCAGTACTTC. Protein sequence: CASSQGNPGHGYEQYF.

The chain recombines TRBV2 with TRBJ1-5; a possible D gene is TRBD1 (6 bases). The CDR3 runs to 14 residues. The ends were cut back, 7 bases at V and 0 bases at J, with 10 bases in the middle. Germline V CDR1 and CDR2: SNHLY, FYNNEI. CDR3 in DNA: TGTGCCAGCACCCCAGGGGCTAGCAATCAGCCCCAGCATTTT. Its protein is CASTPGASNQPQHF. The complete variable domain, with remaining parts taken from reference TRBV2 and TRBJ1-5, reads EPEVTQTPSHQVTQMGQEVILRCVPISNHLYFYWYRQILGQKVEFLVSFYNNEISEKSEIFDDQFSVERPDGSNFTLKIRSTKLEDSAMYFCASTPGASNQPQHFGDGTRLSIL.

The chain is built from TRBV6-1 and TRBJ2-7; 8 nucleotides agree with TRBD1. CDR3 length: 16 amino acids. V shed 0 bases and J 0 bases; nucleotides not matched to a gene: 4. Germline V gene lookup returns CDR1 MNHNS and CDR2 SASEGT. The CDR3 here is CASSEAATGASYEQYF. The CDR3 bases are TGTGCCAGCAGTGAAGCGGCGACAGGGGCCTCCTACGAGCAGTACTTC.

The chain recombines TRBV30 with TRBJ1-1; possible D gene TRBD1, 5 bases. Per germline, CDR1 GTSNPN and CDR2 SVGIG (reference sequence). Trimming cost V 6 bases and J 0 bases, with 14 bases left between them. This CDR3 comprises 14 residues. The CDR3 protein is CACVVWGVNTEAFF. CDR3 coding DNA: TGTGCCTGCGTGGTTTGGGGGGTGAACACTGAAGCTTTCTTT.

The genes are TRBV29-1 and TRBJ1-2, with D perhaps matching TRBD1 (5 bases). V was trimmed by 2 bases and J by 5 bases, leaving 6 bases between them. Germline V gene lookup returns CDR1 SQVTM and CDR2 ANQGSEA. The CDR3 is made up of 11 amino acids. The CDR3 loop is CSVETGYGYTF. The CDR3 region has the DNA TGCAGCGTTGAAACAGGATATGGCTACACCTTC.

The J gene is TRBJ2-5, the V gene TRBV10-1, with 11 positions matching TRBD2. The CDR3 totals 16 residues. The germline V gene has CDR1 WNHNN and CDR2 SYGVQD (reference sequence). V dropped 5 bases and J dropped 2; count of bases not matched to a gene: 7. Written as DNA, the CDR3 is TGCGCCAGCAGTTCTGCTGGGACTAGCGGTCAAGAGACCCAGTACTTC. Its protein is CASSSAGTSGQETQYF.

The rearrangement joins TRBV10-3 to TRBJ2-7; tentatively, D is TRBD1 (6 bases). CDR1 and CDR2 (germline): ENHRY, SYGVKD. Between the trimmed V and J ends, which lost 3 bases and 4 bases, there was a span of 10 bases. The length of the CDR3 is 13 residues. The CDR3 here is CAISDSDRYEQYF. The CDR3 DNA reads TGTGCCATCAGTGACTCTGACAGGTACGAGCAGTACTTC.

This clone was observed a handful of times. This CDR3 is CASSFSLSTDTQYF. DNA for the CDR3: TGCGCCAGCAGCTTTAGCCTCAGCACAGATACGCAGTATTTT. This sequence joins TRBV5-1 and TRBJ2-3; D is unresolved. The CDR3 runs to 14 residues. The germline gives CDR1 SGHRS, CDR2 YFSETQ. V was shortened by 2 bases and J by 0 bases, with 7 bases between the two germline ends.

The chain joins TRBV19 to TRBJ2-1; TRBD1 agrees at 8 bases. The CDR3 is 14 amino acids. Germline values: CDR1 LNHDA, CDR2 SQIVND (reference sequence). V gave up 7 bases and J gave up 6 bases; unmatched junction bases: 8. The CDR3 loop is CASTNQGARNEQFF. CDR3 DNA sequence: TGTGCCAGTACGAATCAGGGGGCGCGCAATGAGCAGTTCTTC.

The CDR3 sequence: CASSVSTDTQYF. The DNA for the CDR3 is TGTGCCAGCAGTGTCAGCACAGATACGCAGTATTTT. The chain uses TRBV2 and TRBJ2-3; D remains unclear. The germline CDR1 and CDR2 sequences are SNHLY and FYNNEI. Trimming left V 4 bases short and J 0 bases short, with 2 bases between. This CDR3 has 12 residues.

The chain uses TRBV9 and TRBJ2-2; 9 bases are shared with TRBD1. This CDR3 comprises 17 residues. Trimming took 3 bases from V and 1 from J; bases not matched to a gene: 7. Germline V gives CDR1 SGDLS, CDR2 YYNGEE. CDR3 residues: CASSAVLGQGNTGELFF. The CDR3 DNA reads as TGTGCCAGCAGCGCCGTACTGGGACAGGGGAACACCGGGGAGCTGTTTTTT.

The rearrangement uses TRBV11-2 and TRBJ1-4, with D tentatively TRBD1 (5 bases). V gave up 0 bases and J gave up 8 bases, with 16 bases separating them. From germline, CDR1 is SGHAT and CDR2 FQNNGV. The CDR3 consists of 16 residues. The CDR3 coding sequence is TGTGCCAGCAGCTTAGATGTCTGGCAGGGTGGAGAAAAACTGTTTTTT. This translates into CASSLDVWQGGEKLFF.

A word on this clone: Other DNA sequences in this specimen translate into the identical CDR3. J is TRBJ2-2 and V is TRBV28, with 7 bases fitting TRBD2. CDR3 length: 18 residues. V gave up 4 bases and J gave up 7 bases; unmatched junction bases: 18. Germline CDR1 is MDHEN and CDR2 is SYDVKM. CDR3 coding DNA: TGTGCCAGCAGTTCCCTAATCCTAGCGCGGGAGCAAGTCGGGGAGCTGTTTTTT. Translated, it gives CASSSLILAREQVGELFF.

J is TRBJ2-6 and V is TRBV5-4; D call uncertain. The germline gives CDR1 SGHNT, CDR2 YYREEE (reference sequence). V was shortened by 4 bases and J by 4 bases, with 12 bases between the two germline ends. The CDR3 has 15 amino acids. The CDR3 spells CASSLPRMGANVLTF. Written as DNA, the CDR3 is TGTGCCAGCAGCCTCCCACGAATGGGGGCCAACGTCCTGACTTTC.

The chain recombines TRBV19 with TRBJ2-6; possible D gene TRBD2, 6 bases. V lost 5 bases and J 2 bases, leaving 10 bases between the germline ends. Germline V gene lookup returns CDR1 LNHDA and CDR2 SQIVND (reference sequence). The CDR3 runs 15 residues. The CDR3 sequence: CASSLRLAGANVLTF. CDR3 nucleotides: TGTGCCAGTAGTCTAAGACTAGCTGGGGCCAACGTCCTGACTTTC.

The chain couples TRBV27 to TRBJ2-3; D possibly uses TRBD1 or TRBD2 (5 bases each). V was trimmed by 8 bases and J by 6 bases, leaving 12 bases between them. This CDR3 is built from 12 residues. Germline V lookup: CDR1 MNHEY, CDR2 SMNVEV (reference sequence). The CDR3 sequence is CASVGAGDTQYF. The CDR3 DNA reads as TGTGCCAGCGTCGGGGCCGGGGATACGCAGTATTTT.

The rearrangement joins TRBV5-6 to TRBJ2-3; D may match TRBD1 or TRBD2 (5 bases each). The CDR3 is 16 residues long. CDR1 SGHDT and CDR2 YYEEEE come from the germline V gene. Trimming removed 4 bases at V and 2 bases at J, with 17 bases between. The CDR3 sequence: CASSIRDGSYTDTQYF. DNA of the CDR3: TGTGCCAGCAGCATCCGGGACGGATCTTACACAGATACGCAGTATTTT.

The genes are TRBV11-3 and TRBJ2-1; TRBD1 matches 7 bases. This CDR3 has 15 residues. Losses at the gene ends were 1 base for V and 4 bases for J; bases not matched to a gene: 4. CDR1 is SGHNT, CDR2 YENEEA, per germline. The CDR3 DNA reads TGTGCCAGCAGCTTAGGACAGGGACAATACAATGAGCAGTTCTTC. Its translation is CASSLGQGQYNEQFF.

On this clone: This CDR3 is also generated by other DNA sequences in the sample. The genes are TRBV28 and TRBJ2-4; tentatively, D is TRBD1 (8 bases). Germline CDR1 reads MDHEN; CDR2 reads SYDVKM. Trimming took 5 bases from V and 0 from J, leaving 11 bases between them. The CDR3 runs 15 residues. CDR3 coding DNA: TGTGCCAGCAGTCACAGGGGGGGAGCCAAAAACATTCAGTACTTC. The encoded protein is CASSHRGGAKNIQYF. Supplemented by reference TRBV28 and TRBJ2-4, the full variable domain reads DVKVTQSSRYLVKRTGEKVFLECVQDMDHENMFWYRQDPGLGLRLIYFSYDVKMKEKGDIPEGYSVSREKKERFSLILESASTNQTSMYLCASSHRGGAKNIQYFGAGTRLSVL.

The rearrangement uses TRBV10-1 and TRBJ2-5; D might be TRBD1 (6 bases). The CDR3 loop spans 14 amino acids. V was cut by 0 bases and J by 5 bases, with 10 bases left in between. Looked up from germline, CDR1 is WNHNN and CDR2 is SYGVQD (reference sequence). The CDR3 DNA is TGCGCCAGCAGTGAGTCGGGGGCACAGGAGACCCAGTACTTC. As protein: CASSESGAQETQYF.

This sequence joins TRBV7-2 and TRBJ1-1; D ambiguous. The V end lost 2 bases, the J end lost 1 base, and 11 bases lay between the germline ends. Germline V gives CDR1 SGHTA, CDR2 FQGNSA. This CDR3 spans 15 amino acids. This CDR3 is CASSLFMAGNTEAFF. In DNA form, the CDR3 reads TGTGCCAGCAGCTTATTTATGGCAGGGAACACTGAAGCTTTCTTT.

The V call is TRBV5-4, the J call TRBJ1-3; D is uncertain. Trimming shortened V by 2 bases and J by 5 bases, and 11 bases separated the two germline ends. CDR3 length: 14 amino acids. The germline CDR1 and CDR2 sequences are SGHNT and YYREEE (reference sequence). The CDR3 loop is CASSFRGGRNTIYF. CDR3 bases: TGTGCCAGCAGCTTTAGAGGTGGAAGAAACACCATATATTTT.

V usage is TRBV11-2 and J usage is TRBJ1-1; tentatively, D is TRBD1 (5 bases). Germline V gene data show CDR1 as SGHAT and CDR2 as FQNNGV. Trimming pared 3 bases from V and 1 base from J, leaving 6 bases between. CDR3 size: 13 residues. The CDR3 reads CASSFRGNTEAFF. Written as DNA, the CDR3 is TGTGCCAGCAGCTTTAGGGGGAACACTGAAGCTTTCTTT.

The genes are TRBV5-1 and TRBJ2-5; D unresolved. The V gene lost 0 bases and the J gene lost 6 bases, with 3 bases spanning the gap. Per germline, CDR1 SGHRS and CDR2 YFSETQ. This CDR3 is 11 amino acids long. CDR3 sequence: CASSLEKTQYF. As DNA, the CDR3 is TGCGCCAGCAGCTTGGAAAAGACCCAGTACTTC. Variable domain in full (rest from reference TRBV5-1 and TRBJ2-5): KAGVTQTPRYLIKTRGQQVTLSCSPISGHRSVSWYQQTPGQGLQFLFEYFSETQRNKGNFPGRFSGRQFSNSRSEMNVSTLELGDSALYLCASSLEKTQYFGPGTRLLVL.